The 17 T cell receptor beta chains listed next were all sequenced from one sample in a study of T cell responses to AZD1222 COVID-19 vaccine. Here immunoSEQ multiplex PCR was the method, and the copy in TCRdb shows in-frame clones only, minus some. The sample has about 160,000 clones, roughly nine tenths seen once; the top ten hold 4.4%. Here the sequenced sample was peripheral blood, taken on day 0 of MenACWY control vaccination. The origin of the receptors is an adult in good health.

This CDR3 is CAISGRHSTGELFF. CDR3 in DNA: TGTGCCATCAGTGGCCGGCATTCCACCGGGGAGCTGTTTTTT. The V gene is TRBV10-3, the J gene TRBJ2-2; no firm D call. Between the trimmed V and J ends, which lost 4 bases and 4 bases, there was a span of 10 bases. Germline-derived CDR1 and CDR2 are ENHRY and SYGVKD. This CDR3 contains 14 residues.

This chain joins TRBV19 and TRBJ2-1, with unresolved D. Between the trimmed V and J ends, which lost 6 bases and 8 bases, there was a span of 17 bases. CDR3 length: 14 amino acids. The V gene's germline CDR1 is LNHDA and CDR2 SQIVND (reference sequence). The CDR3 reads CASRRKRQWDEQFF. The DNA for the CDR3 is TGTGCCAGTAGAAGGAAGAGGCAGTGGGATGAGCAGTTCTTC.

The rearrangement uses TRBV14 and TRBJ1-6; D perhaps matches TRBD1 (5 bases). V lost 1 base, J lost 4 bases, and 11 bases lay in between. CDR1 SGHDN and CDR2 FVKESK come from the germline V gene. This CDR3 contains 16 residues. In DNA, the CDR3 is TGTGCCAGCAGCCAAGCTCGGGGCAGTTATAATTCACCCCTCCACTTT. Translation gives CASSQARGSYNSPLHF.

The CDR3 loop reads CSVGQVSAVEKLFF. The CDR3 nucleotides are TGCAGCGTGGGACAGGTATCGGCGGTGGAAAAACTGTTTTTT. The chain combines TRBV29-1 with TRBJ1-4, with 8 bases matching TRBD1. V shed 6 bases and J 8 bases; nucleotides not matched to a gene: 11. The CDR3 length is 14 residues. The germline V gene encodes CDR1 SQVTM and CDR2 ANQGSEA. Drawing the rest from reference TRBV29-1 and TRBJ1-4, the complete variable domain is SAVISQKPSRDICQRGTSLTIQCQVDSQVTMMFWYRQQPGQSLTLIATANQGSEATYESGFVIDKFPISRPNLTFSTLTVSNMSPEDSSIYLCSVGQVSAVEKLFFGSGTQLSVL.

The chain carries TRBV18 and TRBJ2-5; 9 bases are shared with TRBD1. The germline V gene encodes CDR1 KGHSH and CDR2 LQKENI. This CDR3 comprises 15 residues. V shed 2 bases and J 4 bases; nucleotides not matched to a gene: 5. The CDR3 sequence: CASSPTGQGGETQYF. The CDR3 bases are TGTGCCAGCTCACCAACGGGACAGGGCGGAGAGACCCAGTACTTC.

The sample holds a few counts of this clone. The V and J genes are TRBV4-3 and TRBJ1-1; tentative D call: TRBD1 (6 bases). In germline, CDR1 is LGHNA, CDR2 YSLEER. V dropped 4 bases and J dropped 1 base, with 7 bases sitting between them. The CDR3 is made up of 13 amino acids. CDR3 amino acids: CASSPTGNTEAFF. CDR3 nucleotide sequence: TGCGCCAGCAGCCCGACAGGGAACACTGAAGCTTTCTTT.

This chain joins TRBV19 and TRBJ1-1; maybe TRBD1 (6 bases). CDR1 LNHDA and CDR2 SQIVND come from the germline V gene (reference sequence). The V gene lost 3 bases and the J gene lost 6 bases, with 17 bases spanning the gap. This CDR3 comprises 15 residues. CDR3 sequence (DNA): TGTGCCAGTAGTATTTTTCCAGGGGAGAGAGCTGAAGCTTTCTTT. Protein sequence: CASSIFPGERAEAFF.

The V gene is TRBV30, the J gene TRBJ2-7; no clear D. The CDR3 is 11 amino acids. The V and J ends lost 4 bases and 2 bases respectively, with 6 bases between them. CDR1 GTSNPN and CDR2 SVGIG come from the germline V gene (reference sequence). The CDR3 spells CAWTGAYEQYF. In nucleotides, the CDR3 is TGTGCCTGGACAGGAGCCTACGAGCAGTACTTC.

The V gene is TRBV20-1, the J gene TRBJ1-1, with TRBD1 matching over 8 bases. Germline V gives CDR1 DFQATT, CDR2 SNEGSKA (reference sequence). The CDR3 has 15 amino acids. V trimming: 3 bases; J trimming: 7 bases; junction bases outside the gene matches: 13. As DNA, the CDR3 is TGCAGTGCTAGTATTTCGACAGGGGTCGGAGGTGAAGCTTTCTTT. Translated: CSASISTGVGGEAFF.

This chain uses TRBV28 with TRBJ1-4; D gene uncertain. V lost 6 bases and J lost 15, with 20 bases in between. Germline V lookup: CDR1 MDHEN, CDR2 SYDVKM. The CDR3 spans 13 residues. The CDR3 loop is CASSNPSGGALFF. CDR3 DNA: TGTGCCAGCAGCAACCCTTCGGGTGGCGCGTTGTTTTTT.

This clone came up a few times. J is TRBJ2-4 and V is TRBV15; TRBD1 matches 7 bases. After removal of 0 bases from V and 7 bases from J, the junction contained 3 bases not matched to a gene. The CDR3 has 14 amino acids. CDR1 and CDR2 from the germline V gene are LNHNV and YYDKDF (reference sequence). The CDR3 bases are TGTGCCACCAGCAGAGAGATACAGGGGAACATTCAGTACTTC. Translation gives CATSREIQGNIQYF.

The V call is TRBV29-1, the J call TRBJ2-7; 10 bases are a match to TRBD2. This CDR3 has 13 residues. Germline V gene lookup returns CDR1 SQVTM and CDR2 ANQGSEA. J was trimmed by 0 bases and V by 6 bases; bases with no gene match: 2. CDR3 bases: TGCAGCGTAGGGACTAGCGCCTCCTACGAGCAGTACTTC. This encodes CSVGTSASYEQYF.

The rearrangement links TRBV7-3 to TRBJ1-6, with D hard to call. This CDR3 comprises 15 residues. Trimming took 1 base from V and 5 from J, leaving 9 bases between them. CDR1 and CDR2 (germline): SGHTA, FQGTGA. In DNA, the CDR3 is TGTGCCAGCAGCTTAAACCAGCCCAATAATTCACCCCTCCACTTT. It translates to CASSLNQPNNSPLHF. Combining the CDR3 with reference TRBV7-3 and TRBJ1-6 gives the whole variable domain GAGVSQTPSNKVTEKGKYVELRCDPISGHTALYWYRQSLGQGPEFLIYFQGTGAADDSGLPNDRFFAVRPEGSVSTLKIQRTERGDSAVYLCASSLNQPNNSPLHFGNGTRLTVT.

The V and J genes are TRBV30 and TRBJ1-1; D possibly corresponds to TRBD1 (6 bases). Per germline, CDR1 GTSNPN and CDR2 SVGIG (reference sequence). This CDR3 contains 14 residues. V lost 0 bases and J 3 bases, leaving 11 bases between the germline ends. CDR3 protein: CAWSVGQTYTEAFF. The CDR3 coding sequence is TGTGCCTGGAGTGTTGGACAGACCTACACTGAAGCTTTCTTT.

This chain uses TRBV19 with TRBJ1-5, with D unclear. The CDR3 covers 13 residues. The germline gives CDR1 LNHDA, CDR2 SQIVND (reference sequence). Deletions cut 3 bases from V and 5 bases from J, with 8 bases between. This chain's CDR3 is CASSISGYQPQHF. The CDR3 DNA reads as TGTGCCAGTAGTATCAGCGGCTATCAGCCCCAGCATTTT.

The V call is TRBV6-2 or TRBV6-3, the J call TRBJ2-3, with 9 nucleotides matching TRBD2. V lost 6 bases and J lost 4; bases outside the gene matches: 11. The CDR3 is made up of 16 amino acids. CDR1 is MNHEY and CDR2 is SVGEGT in the germline V gene. In nucleotides, the CDR3 is TGTGCCAGCAGCCACCGTAGCGGGAGTGTGGCAGATACGCAGTATTTT. It yields the protein CASSHRSGSVADTQYF.

CDR3 residues: CASSFLTSGNTGELFF. The DNA of the CDR3 is TGTGCCAGCAGCTTTTTGACTAGCGGGAACACCGGGGAGCTGTTTTTT. The J gene is TRBJ2-2, the V gene TRBV7-8; 9 bases map to TRBD2. The CDR3 runs to 16 residues. The V gene end was trimmed by 3 bases and the J gene end by 1 base; junction bases not matched to a gene: 3. Germline V gives CDR1 SGHVS, CDR2 FQNEAQ.